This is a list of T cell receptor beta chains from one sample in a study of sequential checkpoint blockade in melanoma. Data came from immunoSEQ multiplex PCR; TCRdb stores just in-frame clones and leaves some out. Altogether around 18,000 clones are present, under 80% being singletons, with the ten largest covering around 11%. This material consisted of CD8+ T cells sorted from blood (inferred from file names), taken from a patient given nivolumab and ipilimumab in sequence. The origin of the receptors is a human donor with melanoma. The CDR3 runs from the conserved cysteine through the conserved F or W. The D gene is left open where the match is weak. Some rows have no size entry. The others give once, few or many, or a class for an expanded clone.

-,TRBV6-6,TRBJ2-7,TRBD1,TGTGCCAGCGGGGGACAGGGGAACGAGCAGTACTTC,CASGGQGNEQYF
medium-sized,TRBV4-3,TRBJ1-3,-,TGCGCCAGCAGCCAAGATCCCTCAGGGGCTGGAAACACCATATATTTT,CASSQDPSGAGNTIYF
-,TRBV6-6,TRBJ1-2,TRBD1,TGTGCCAGCAGTTACGAGGGGGCGGTTGGCTACACCTTC,CASSYEGAVGYTF
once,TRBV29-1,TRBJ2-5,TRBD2,TGCAGCGTTGATGGGCTTGATAGCGGGGAAGAGACCCAGTACTTC,CSVDGLDSGEETQYF
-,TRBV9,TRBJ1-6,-,TGTGCCAGCAACCTTTATGCGGACTCCTGGGCACCCCTCCACTTT,CASNLYADSWAPLHF
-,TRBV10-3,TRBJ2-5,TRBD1,TGTGCCACCGGGTTGGCAGGGGGCTCGAAGACCCAGTACTTC,CATGLAGGSKTQYF
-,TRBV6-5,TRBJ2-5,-,TGTGCCAGCAGTTACTCGCAGGGTATCGCGGAGACCCAGTACTTC,CASSYSQGIAETQYF
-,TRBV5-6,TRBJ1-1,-,TGTGCCAGCAGCTACGGAAAACAGGGTAACGCTTTCTTT,CASSYGKQGNAFF
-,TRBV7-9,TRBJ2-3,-,TGTGCCAGCAGCTCTACAGATACGCAGTATTTT,CASSSTDTQYF
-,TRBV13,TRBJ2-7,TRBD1,TGTGCCAGCAGCACCGGACAGGGAGCAGAAGAGCAGTACTTC,CASSTGQGAEEQYF
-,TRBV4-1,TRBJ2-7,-,TGCGCCAGCAGCCAGCGCACGCAGGCAATCTACGAGCAGTACTTC,CASSQRTQAIYEQYF
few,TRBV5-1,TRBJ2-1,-,TGCGCCAGCAGCTTGATCAGGGGTGAGCAGTTCTTC,CASSLIRGEQFF
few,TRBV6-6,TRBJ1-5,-,TGTGCCAGCAGTTCAAGGCAGGGGACGAATCAGCCCCAGCATTTT,CASSSRQGTNQPQHF
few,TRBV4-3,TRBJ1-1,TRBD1,TGCGCCAGCAGCCAAGTCAGGGACAGAGTCAGAGCTTTCTTT,CASSQVRDRVRAFF
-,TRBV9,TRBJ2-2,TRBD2,TGTGCCAGCAGCTTACCCGGGGGGGCGACCGGGGAGCTGTTTTTT,CASSLPGGATGELFF
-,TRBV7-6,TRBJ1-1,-,TGTGCCAGCAGCCCCGGGACTACCACTGAAGCTTTCTTT,CASSPGTTTEAFF
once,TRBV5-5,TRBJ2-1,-,TGTGCCAGCAGCTCTAGTAATGAGCAGTTCTTC,CASSSSNEQFF
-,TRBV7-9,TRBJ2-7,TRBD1,TGTGCCAGCAGCTTAGGACAGGGCAGGGACGAGCAGTACTTC,CASSLGQGRDEQYF
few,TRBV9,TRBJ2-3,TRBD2,TGTGCCAGCAGCGTAGCTACTAGCGGGAGTGTGACAGATACGCAGTATTTT,CASSVATSGSVTDTQYF
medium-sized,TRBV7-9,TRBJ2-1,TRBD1,TGTGCCAGGGAACAGGGGAATGAGCAGTTCTTC,CAREQGNEQFF
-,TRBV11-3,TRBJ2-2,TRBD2,TGTGCCAGCAGCTGGGGGAATGGGGGGGACGGGGAGCTGTTTTTT,CASSWGNGGDGELFF
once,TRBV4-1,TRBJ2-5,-,TGCGCCAGCAGCCAGCAAACGGGATCTCAAGAGACCCAGTACTTC,CASSQQTGSQETQYF
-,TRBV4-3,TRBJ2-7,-,TGCGCCAGCAGCCAAGAAGGGGGGGTGCCCACCTACGAGCAGTACTTC,CASSQEGGVPTYEQYF
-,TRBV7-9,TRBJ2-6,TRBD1,TGTGCCAGCAGCTTAGAGGCAGGGGGCCCGTCAGGGGCCAACGTCCTGACTTTC,CASSLEAGGPSGANVLTF
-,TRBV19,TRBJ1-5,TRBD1,TGTGCCAGTAGTGCCCTTCGGGACAGGGCAAAACCCCAGCATTTT,CASSALRDRAKPQHF
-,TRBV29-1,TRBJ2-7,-,TGCAGCGTTGAAGATAAGCCCTACGAGCAGTACTTC,CSVEDKPYEQYF
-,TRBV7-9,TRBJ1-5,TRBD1,TGTGCCAGCAGCCAATGGACAGGGGGTATCAATCAGCCCCAGCATTTT,CASSQWTGGINQPQHF
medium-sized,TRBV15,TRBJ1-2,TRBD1,TGTGCCACCAGCGAAACCTGGACAGGGGCGGCTGGCTACACCTTC,CATSETWTGAAGYTF
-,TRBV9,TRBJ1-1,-,TGTGCCAGCAGCGTAGGATCCGGCGGGGAAACTGAAGCTTTCTTT,CASSVGSGGETEAFF
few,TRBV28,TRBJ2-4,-,TGTGCCAGCAGTTTTATTGCGGCGGGAGCCAAAAACATTCAGTACTTC,CASSFIAAGAKNIQYF
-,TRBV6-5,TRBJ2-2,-,TGTGCCAGCAGTTACTCGAGTACGGCCGGGGAGCTGTTTTTT,CASSYSSTAGELFF
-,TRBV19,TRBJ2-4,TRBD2,TGTGCCAGTAGTATTGCGGGAGGGCCGAGTTACATTCAGTACTTC,CASSIAGGPSYIQYF
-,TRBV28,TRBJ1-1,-,TGTGCCAGCAGGGCCGCCGGGATGAACACTGAGGCTTTCTTT,CASRAAGMNTEAFF
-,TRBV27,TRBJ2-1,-,TGTGCCAGCGTTTCTCTTCTGAGCTCCTACAATGAGCAGTTCTTC,CASVSLLSSYNEQFF
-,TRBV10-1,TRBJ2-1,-,TGCGCCAGCCTAAGACTAGAGTTTTTGTACAATGAGCAGTTCTTC,CASLRLEFLYNEQFF
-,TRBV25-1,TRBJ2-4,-,TGTGCCAGCAGTGAAATTCGGGAGGGGGCGAGGGACATTCAGTACTTC,CASSEIREGARDIQYF
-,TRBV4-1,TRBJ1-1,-,TGCGCCAGCAGCCAGGGGGATCGGAGGGGGAACACTGAAGCTTTCTTT,CASSQGDRRGNTEAFF
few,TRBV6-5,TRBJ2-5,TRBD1,TGTGCCAGCAGTTACGACAGGGGAGGGACCCAGTACTTC,CASSYDRGGTQYF
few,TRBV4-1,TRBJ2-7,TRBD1,TGCGCCAGCAGCACTTGGACAGGCTACGAGCAGTACTTC,CASSTWTGYEQYF
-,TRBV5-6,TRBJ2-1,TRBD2,TGTGCCAGCAGCCCGACTAGCGGGGGGGCCGGGAATGAGCAGTTCTTC,CASSPTSGGAGNEQFF
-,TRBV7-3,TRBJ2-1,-,TGTGCCAGCAGCTTATCCCACAGGGCGCCCCACAATGAGCAGTTCTTC,CASSLSHRAPHNEQFF
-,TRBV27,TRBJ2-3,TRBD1,TGTGCCAGCAGTCCCGGGACAGTGGCAGATACGCAGTATTTT,CASSPGTVADTQYF
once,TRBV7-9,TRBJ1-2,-,TGTGCCAGCAGCCCGCAAGGGGGAGGGTACTATGGCTACACCTTC,CASSPQGGGYYGYTF
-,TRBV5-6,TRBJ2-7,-,TGTGCCAGCAGCCGGGACTGGGGGTCGCACTACGAGCAGTACTTC,CASSRDWGSHYEQYF
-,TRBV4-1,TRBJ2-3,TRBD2,TGCGCCAGCAGCCGGCGGGAGTCAGACACAGATACGCAGTATTTT,CASSRRESDTDTQYF
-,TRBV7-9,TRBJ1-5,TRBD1,TGTGCCAGCAGCCCGTCGGACAGGGCGTCTCCGCCCCAGCATTTT,CASSPSDRASPPQHF
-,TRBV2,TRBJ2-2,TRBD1,TGTGCCAGCAAAAGGGGGCACACCGGGGAGCTGTTTTTT,CASKRGHTGELFF
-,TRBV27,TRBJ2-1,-,TGTGCCAGCAGTTTATCCGCCGGGGTTAGCTACAATGAGCAGTTCTTC,CASSLSAGVSYNEQFF
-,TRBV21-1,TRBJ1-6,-,TGTGCCAGCAGCAAAGGTACAGGGAGCTCCTATAATTCACCCCTCCACTTT,CASSKGTGSSYNSPLHF
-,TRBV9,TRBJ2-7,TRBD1,TGTGCCAGCAGTAAGACAGGGGAGCATCATCGGCAGTACTTC,CASSKTGEHHRQYF
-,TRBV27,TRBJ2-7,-,TGTGCCAGCAGTTTATCGCCTCATGGAGGGATGGACGAGCAGTACTTC,CASSLSPHGGMDEQYF
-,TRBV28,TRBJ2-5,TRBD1,TGTGCCAGCATTCTCCGGACAGGGGAGGAGACCCAGTACTTC,CASILRTGEETQYF
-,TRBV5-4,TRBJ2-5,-,TGTGCCAGCAGCTTGGAGGGGCAAGAGACCCAGTACTTC,CASSLEGQETQYF